One and the same sample provided the 32 T cell receptor beta chains below, sequenced in a study of T cells in tumors after PD-1 blockade. Here immunoSEQ multiplex PCR was the method, and the copy in TCRdb shows in-frame clones only, minus some. The table records under 40,000 clones, 70% to 75% of them present only once. The specimen was PBMCs, collected after anti-PD-1 treatment. These receptors were obtained from a human donor with basal cell carcinoma.

The chain combines TRBV27 with TRBJ2-1; TRBD1 might be the D (5 bases). V was pared by 5 bases and J by 10 bases, with 15 bases between. This CDR3 contains 13 residues. Germline CDR1 MNHEY, CDR2 SMNVEV (reference sequence). This chain's CDR3 is CASSRAGPTEQFF. CDR3 nucleotide sequence: TGTGCCAGCAGTCGGGCAGGGCCGACAGAGCAGTTCTTC.

The chain has TRBV4-3 and TRBJ1-2, with no clear D. This CDR3 region has 15 residues. CDR1 is LGHNA, CDR2 YSLEER, per germline. V gave up 0 bases and J gave up 8 bases, with 16 bases separating them. The CDR3 protein is CASSQDLGTPGGYTF. Written as DNA, the CDR3 is TGCGCCAGCAGCCAAGATTTGGGCACCCCCGGCGGCTACACCTTC.

The genes are TRBV18 and TRBJ1-6; no firm D call. The CDR3 is 16 amino acids. Trimming left V 3 bases short and J 6 bases short, with 15 bases between. CDR1 and CDR2 (germline): KGHSH, LQKENI. The CDR3 loop is CASSPGPSSPNSPLHF. The DNA for the CDR3 is TGTGCCAGCTCACCCGGGCCCTCAAGCCCTAATTCACCCCTCCACTTT.

This clone counts as medium-sized. V usage is TRBV2 and J usage is TRBJ2-4, with D uncertain. The CDR3 sequence is 15 residues long. V was shortened by 3 bases and J by 0 bases, with 9 bases between the two germline ends. The germline V gene has CDR1 SNHLY and CDR2 FYNNEI. The CDR3 DNA reads TGTGCCAGCAGTGACCCTAGGCTAGCCAAAAACATTCAGTACTTC. Translation: CASSDPRLAKNIQYF.

This clone showed up just a few times. V and J are TRBV5-1 and TRBJ2-7; a possible D gene is TRBD2 (5 bases). From germline, CDR1 is SGHRS and CDR2 YFSETQ. V shed 0 bases and J shed 0 bases, with 10 bases lying between them. The CDR3 sequence is 15 residues long. CDR3 coding DNA: TGCGCCAGCAGCTTGGCGGACGGGGTCTCCTACGAGCAGTACTTC. Encoded protein: CASSLADGVSYEQYF.

This chain joins TRBV4-3 and TRBJ1-6; 7 nucleotides agree with TRBD1. This CDR3 is built from 17 residues. Losses at the gene ends were 0 bases for V and 7 bases for J; bases not matched to a gene: 9. Germline V lookup: CDR1 LGHNA, CDR2 YSLEER. CDR3 DNA sequence: TGCGCCAGCAGCCAAGAGCCTTGGAGACAGGGAAATTCACCCCTCCACTTT. This sequence encodes CASSQEPWRQGNSPLHF.

The rearrangement links TRBV5-1 to TRBJ1-2; D possibly corresponds to TRBD1 (6 bases). The CDR3 length is 12 residues. V gave up 4 bases and J gave up 8 bases, with 12 bases separating them. Looked up from germline, CDR1 is SGHRS and CDR2 is YFSETQ. CDR3 sequence reads: CASSNTGYGYTF. Here the CDR3 DNA reads TGCGCCAGCAGCAACACAGGGTACGGCTACACCTTC.

The chain couples TRBV5-4 to TRBJ1-2; D is perhaps TRBD1 (5 bases). The CDR3 loop spans 16 amino acids. Trimming took off 0 bases at V and 2 bases at J, with 14 bases between the two ends. Germline V gene sequence: CDR1 SGHNT, CDR2 YYREEE (reference sequence). CDR3 protein: CASSLAGAARNYGYTF. The CDR3 DNA reads as TGTGCCAGCAGCTTGGCCGGGGCGGCCCGGAACTATGGCTACACCTTC.

By sample share, this clone is medium-sized. V usage is TRBV5-1 and J usage is TRBJ1-6; D may be TRBD1 (5 bases). The CDR3 sequence is 16 residues long. CDR1 and CDR2 from the germline V gene are SGHRS and YFSETQ. Deletions cut 1 base from V and 8 bases from J, with 16 bases between. The CDR3 DNA reads as TGCGCCAGCAGCTTGTATTTTCGGGGCGACTATTCACCCCTCCACTTT. Its protein is CASSLYFRGDYSPLHF.

This clone was found once. In nucleotides, the CDR3 is TGTGCCAGCAGCTTGGGGCAGGGGGATGCTGAAGCTTTCTTT. Its protein is CASSLGQGDAEAFF. J is TRBJ1-1 and V is TRBV5-5; TRBD1 matches at 7 bases. V trimming: 0 bases; J trimming: 6 bases; junction bases outside the gene matches: 5. The CDR3 loop spans 14 amino acids. Germline-derived CDR1 and CDR2 are SGHKS and YYEKEE (reference sequence).

This clone was observed once. J is TRBJ1-6 and V is TRBV5-1; D unresolved. The germline CDR1 and CDR2 sequences are SGHRS and YFSETQ. The CDR3 runs 13 residues. Trimming removed 0 bases from V and 6 bases from J, with 4 bases in between. The CDR3 nucleotides are TGCGCCAGCAGCTTGGCCCCTAATTCACCCCTCCACTTT. It codes for CASSLAPNSPLHF. The full variable domain, completed using reference TRBV5-1 and TRBJ1-6, is KAGVTQTPRYLIKTRGQQVTLSCSPISGHRSVSWYQQTPGQGLQFLFEYFSETQRNKGNFPGRFSGRQFSNSRSEMNVSTLELGDSALYLCASSLAPNSPLHFGNGTRLTVT.

CDR3 in DNA: TGTGCCAGCAGCGTAGGTAACGGGCGTGGAGCTGAAGCTTTCTTT. Protein: CASSVGNGRGAEAFF. This rearrangement joins TRBV9 to TRBJ1-1; no firm D call. The germline gives CDR1 SGDLS, CDR2 YYNGEE. Trimming stripped 0 bases from V and 6 bases from J, with 15 bases between. The CDR3 has 15 residues.

The chain carries TRBV7-2 and TRBJ2-7, with D perhaps being TRBD1 or TRBD2 (6 bases each). Germline-derived CDR1 and CDR2 are SGHTA and FQGNSA. V lost 4 bases to trimming and J lost 5 bases, with 18 bases between them. The CDR3 spans 15 residues. The CDR3 protein is CASSWRGADGDEQYF. Here the CDR3 DNA reads TGTGCCAGCAGCTGGAGGGGGGCGGACGGCGACGAGCAGTACTTC.

This chain joins TRBV27 and TRBJ1-1, with D unresolved. CDR1 and CDR2 (germline): MNHEY, SMNVEV (reference sequence). The CDR3 has 16 residues. Trimming shortened V by 6 bases and J by 1 base, and 18 bases separated the two germline ends. Written as DNA, the CDR3 is TGTGCCAGCAGATCGACGCAGTTTATTTCGAACACTGAAGCTTTCTTT. Amino acids: CASRSTQFISNTEAFF.

V is TRBV2 and J is TRBJ1-6, with no clear D. From germline, CDR1 is SNHLY and CDR2 FYNNEI. Trimming stripped 2 bases from V and 0 bases from J, with 8 bases between. CDR3 length: 16 amino acids. Written as DNA, the CDR3 is TGTGCCAGCAGTGAAAACAGTGGCTCCTATAATTCACCCCTCCACTTT. This translates into CASSENSGSYNSPLHF.

The rearrangement joins TRBV2 to TRBJ2-7; D not certain. The CDR3 totals 11 residues. Germline lookup yields CDR1 SNHLY and CDR2 FYNNEI. Trimming removed 5 bases from V and 3 bases from J, with 5 bases in between. This CDR3 reads CASSLIYEQYF. CDR3 in DNA: TGTGCCAGCAGTCTAATCTACGAGCAGTACTTC.

Turning to this clone: The same CDR3 also results from other DNA sequences found in this sample. This sequence joins TRBV19 and TRBJ1-1; weak D call: TRBD1 (5 bases). The CDR3 has 13 amino acids. CDR1 is LNHDA and CDR2 is SQIVND in the germline V gene (reference sequence). V lost 3 bases and J lost 3, with 8 bases in between. The CDR3 reads CASSIGGDTEAFF. The CDR3 region has the DNA TGTGCCAGTAGTATCGGAGGGGACACTGAAGCTTTCTTT.

The gene calls are TRBV24-1 and TRBJ2-2; D is perhaps TRBD1 or TRBD2 (6 bases each). The CDR3 contains 14 residues. V was trimmed by 12 bases and J by 5 bases, leaving 18 bases between them. CDR1 KGHDR and CDR2 SFDVKD come from the germline V gene. The chain's CDR3 is CAVRGAGATGELFF. CDR3 sequence (DNA): TGTGCCGTGAGGGGGGCAGGGGCGACCGGGGAGCTGTTTTTT.

V usage is TRBV5-1 and J usage is TRBJ2-2, with TRBD2 matching over 7 bases. The V segment lost 3 bases and the J segment 4 bases; nucleotides outside the gene matches: 9. CDR3 length equals 16 residues. CDR1 SGHRS and CDR2 YFSETQ come from the germline V gene. The CDR3 DNA reads as TGCGCCAGCAGCTCAGGCGGGAGTTTCAGCACCGGGGAGCTGTTTTTT. It is translated as CASSSGGSFSTGELFF.

The rearrangement uses TRBV7-2 and TRBJ1-2, with D maybe TRBD1 (6 bases). Trimming pared 2 bases from V and 8 bases from J, leaving 15 bases between. The germline V gene has CDR1 SGHTA and CDR2 FQGNSA. This CDR3 comprises 14 residues. The CDR3 loop reads CASSLFWGAQGYTF. The CDR3 DNA is TGTGCCAGCAGCTTATTTTGGGGGGCGCAAGGCTACACCTTC.

This clone was detected a few times. This rearrangement joins TRBV10-3 to TRBJ2-5, with D possibly TRBD1 on 7 matching bases. V lost 3 bases and J lost 5, with 10 bases in between. Germline V gene data show CDR1 as ENHRY and CDR2 as SYGVKD. The CDR3 has 13 residues. The CDR3 DNA reads as TGTGCCATCAGTGACAGGGGGGTGGAGACCCAGTACTTC. It translates to CAISDRGVETQYF.

The chain links TRBV3-1 (or the pseudogene TRBV3-2) to TRBJ2-7; D call uncertain. Deletions cut 5 bases from V and 0 bases from J, with 5 bases between. CDR1 and CDR2 (germline): LGHDT, YNNKEL (reference sequence). CDR3 length: 12 amino acids. Here the CDR3 DNA reads TGTGCCAGCAGCGGAGTCTCCTACGAGCAGTACTTC. This sequence encodes CASSGVSYEQYF.

The CDR3 region has the DNA TGTGCCAGCTATCTAGGGGGACAAGTTCAGTATGGCTACACCTTC. It yields the protein CASYLGGQVQYGYTF. The chain recombines TRBV6-5 with TRBJ1-2; maybe TRBD1 (6 bases). Germline V gives CDR1 MNHEY, CDR2 SVGAGI. This CDR3 is 15 amino acids long. V was clipped by 8 bases and J by 5 bases, with 21 bases between them.

The V call is TRBV7-8, the J call TRBJ1-5, with 7 bases identical to TRBD1. Germline trimming cut 5 bases from V and 7 bases from J; bases unmatched to any gene: 11. The CDR3 runs 15 residues. Germline-derived CDR1 and CDR2 are SGHVS and FQNEAQ. This CDR3 is CASSDQTGLGQPQHF. CDR3 sequence (DNA): TGTGCCAGCAGCGACCAGACAGGGCTCGGCCAGCCCCAGCATTTT. The entire variable domain, with the rest obtained from reference TRBV7-8 and TRBJ1-5, is as follows: GAGVSQSPRYKVAKRGQDVALRCDPISGHVSLFWYQQALGQGPEFLTYFQNEAQLDKSGLPSDRFFAERPEGSVSTLKIQRTQQEDSAVYLCASSDQTGLGQPQHFGDGTRLSIL.

This clone was recorded once. The V and J genes are TRBV11-2 and TRBJ1-6; no definite D call. This CDR3 is 18 amino acids long. The germline V gene encodes CDR1 SGHAT and CDR2 FQNNGV. Trimming took off 5 bases at V and 4 bases at J, with 21 bases between the two ends. CDR3 region: CASSRRGSVGSYNSPLHF. For the CDR3, the DNA is TGTGCCAGCAGCCGGAGAGGGAGTGTGGGCAGTTATAATTCACCCCTCCACTTT.

The genes are TRBV11-3 and TRBJ2-3, with 8 bases fitting TRBD2. Unmatched junction bases numbered 8, after V lost 5 bases and J lost 1 base. Germline CDR1 reads SGHNT; CDR2 reads YENEEA. The CDR3 spans 16 residues. The CDR3 DNA reads TGTGCCAGCAGCGGGGCGGCTAGCGGGCGCACAGATACGCAGTATTTT. Translation gives CASSGAASGRTDTQYF.

The chain recombines TRBV7-2 with TRBJ1-4; D gene ambiguous. Germline V gene lookup returns CDR1 SGHTA and CDR2 FQGNSA. Trimming took off 5 bases at V and 0 bases at J, with 10 bases between the two ends. The CDR3 runs 15 residues. CDR3 nucleotides: TGTGCCAGCAGCCCCCGGGGTGCAACTAATGAAAAACTGTTTTTT. This encodes CASSPRGATNEKLFF.

CDR3: CATSEARLLDTQYF. The DNA of the CDR3 is TGTGCCACCAGTGAGGCGAGACTCCTAGATACGCAGTATTTT. The chain has TRBV24-1 and TRBJ2-3, with unresolved D. CDR3 size: 14 residues. Trimming pared 4 bases from V and 5 bases from J, leaving 12 bases between. The germline CDR1 and CDR2 sequences are KGHDR and SFDVKD.

The rearrangement joins TRBV9 to TRBJ1-2; no definite D call. The CDR3 extends over 14 amino acids. Trimming cost V 3 bases and J 0 bases, with 9 bases left between them. Germline CDR1 and CDR2: SGDLS and YYNGEE. In DNA, the CDR3 is TGTGCCAGCAGCGACGACTTAGCTAACTATGGCTACACCTTC. Residues: CASSDDLANYGYTF. Together with reference TRBV9 and TRBJ1-2, the CDR3 gives the full variable domain: DSGVTQTPKHLITATGQRVTLRCSPRSGDLSVYWYQQSLDQGLQFLIQYYNGEERAKGNILERFSAQQFPDLHSELNLSSLELGDSALYFCASSDDLANYGYTFGSGTRLTVV.

This rearrangement joins TRBV4-3 to TRBJ2-3, with TRBD1 as a possible D gene (6 bases). Germline values: CDR1 LGHNA, CDR2 YSLEER. Trimming pared 6 bases from V and 2 bases from J, leaving 15 bases between. The CDR3 is 15 amino acids. CDR3 residues: CASSLEGTPTDTQYF. As DNA, the CDR3 is TGCGCCAGCAGTCTTGAGGGGACACCCACAGATACGCAGTATTTT.

V usage is TRBV19 and J usage is TRBJ2-1, with 7 positions matching TRBD2. The CDR3 is 14 amino acids. Per the germline V gene, CDR1 is LNHDA and CDR2 is SQIVND (reference sequence). With 7 bases clipped from V and 6 bases from J, the junction kept 9 bases outside the gene matches. The chain's CDR3 is CASNTGLAANEQFF. The CDR3 DNA is TGTGCCAGTAACACTGGGCTAGCGGCCAATGAGCAGTTCTTC. The complete variable domain, with remaining parts taken from reference TRBV19 and TRBJ2-1, reads DGGITQSPKYLFRKEGQNVTLSCEQNLNHDAMYWYRQDPGQGLRLIYYSQIVNDFQKGDIAEGYSVSREKKESFPLTVTSAQKNPTAFYLCASNTGLAANEQFFGPGTRLTVL.

V is TRBV27 and J is TRBJ2-1; 11 nucleotides agree with TRBD1. This CDR3 region has 15 residues. Germline loops: CDR1 MNHEY, CDR2 SMNVEV (reference sequence). V shed 6 bases, J shed 9 bases, and the junction held 10 bases outside the gene matches. The CDR3 nucleotides are TGTGCCAGCAGGAGTTTAACCGGGACAGGGGGTGAGCAGTTCTTC. Encoded protein: CASRSLTGTGGEQFF.